The rows below give T cell receptor beta chains drawn from one sample of a study of blood T cell repertoires in COVID-19. Sequencing used immunoSEQ multiplex PCR; TCRdb keeps in-frame clones, though not all of them. The data hold about 110,000 clones, with 65% to 80% observed a single time. Sequencing was done on a sample of peripheral blood. These receptors all come from a human donor with acute or convalescent COVID-19. The donor label of this sample is uncertain. Both conserved end residues are part of each CDR3. The D gene is left open where the match is weak. Not all rows give a size; the values are once, few, many and, for expanded clones, a class.

>.|TRBV5-1|.|TRBJ2-1
TGCGCCAGCGCTACGGCCGCGGTGTACAATGAGCAGTTCTTC
CASATAAVYNEQFF
>.|TRBV5-4|TRBD1|TRBJ2-3
TGTGCCAGCTCGGACAGGGGGCGCTCAGATACGCAGTATTTT
CASSDRGRSDTQYF
>.|TRBV5-1|.|TRBJ2-6
TGCGCCAGCAGCCTAGGACAGATTTTCTCTGGGGCCAACGTCCTGACTTTC
CASSLGQIFSGANVLTF
>few|TRBV28|.|TRBJ1-2
TGTGCCAGCAGTTCGGGCATGGGGGCATATGGCTACACCTTC
CASSSGMGAYGYTF
>.|TRBV18|TRBD1|TRBJ2-5
TGTGCCAGCTTCCCCCCCCTCTCTACTTTCGACAGGGACGAGACCCAGTACTTC
CASFPPLSTFDRDETQYF
>few|TRBV5-6|TRBD1|TRBJ1-2
TGTGCCAGCAGCCAAGACAGGGAAGAAGGCTACACCTTC
CASSQDREEGYTF
>.|TRBV6-2/TRBV6-3|.|TRBJ2-4
TGTGCCAGCAGTTACGGGCGGGGTTCGGGCAAAAACATTCAGTACTTC
CASSYGRGSGKNIQYF
>few|TRBV4-2|TRBD1|TRBJ1-3
TGTGCCAGCAGCCAAGGGACAGGGGTGGGAAACACCATATATTTT
CASSQGTGVGNTIYF
>.|TRBV2|TRBD2|TRBJ2-5
TGTGCCAGCAGTGAATTTTGGCAGGGAGGGCAAGAGACCCAGTACTTC
CASSEFWQGGQETQYF
>.|TRBV7-2|TRBD2|TRBJ2-3
TGTGCCAGCAGCCCAGGGACTAGCGGGGTAAATACGCAGTATTTT
CASSPGTSGVNTQYF
>.|TRBV30|.|TRBJ2-2
TGTGCCTGGAGCCGAGGACACGCCGGAGATGACACCGGGGAGCTGTTTTTT
CAWSRGHAGDDTGELFF
>many|TRBV11-2|.|TRBJ1-1
TGTGCCAGCAGCTTAACACGAAACACTGAAGCTTTCTTT
CASSLTRNTEAFF
>.|TRBV18|.|TRBJ1-2
TGTGCCAGCTCATCTCGACAGGCCCTCGACTATGGCTACACCTTC
CASSSRQALDYGYTF
>few|TRBV5-1|.|TRBJ2-1
TGCGCCAGCAGCTTGACGGCTGCGGATGAGCAGTTCTTC
CASSLTAADEQFF
>.|TRBV5-1|TRBD1|TRBJ1-2
TGCGCCAGCAGCCCACAGAGGGGGCAATTGGATGGCTACACCTTC
CASSPQRGQLDGYTF
>.|TRBV5-5|TRBD2|TRBJ2-3
TGTGCCAGCAGCTTTTTGGGGAGGGCAGATACGCAGTATTTT
CASSFLGRADTQYF
>.|TRBV2|.|TRBJ2-1
TGTGCCAGCATCCAAGGGGGGGGGCGGTTTGAGCAGTTCTTC
CASIQGGGRFEQFF
>.|TRBV6-1|.|TRBJ2-4
TGTGCCAGCAGTGAGGACCAGGGTGGACCCAAAAACATTCAGTACTTC
CASSEDQGGPKNIQYF
>.|TRBV9|TRBD1|TRBJ1-2
TGTGCCAGCAGCGGCGGGGACAGACCCAACTATGGCTACACCTTC
CASSGGDRPNYGYTF
>few|TRBV7-9|TRBD1|TRBJ1-2
TGTGCCAGCAGCCCGCGGACAGGGTATAACTATGGCTACACCTTC
CASSPRTGYNYGYTF
>.|TRBV3-1/TRBV3-2|.|TRBJ1-1
TGTGCCAGCAGCCAAGAGGGAGTAGGGAGAACTGAAGCTTTCTTT
CASSQEGVGRTEAFF
>.|TRBV5-8|TRBD2|TRBJ2-5
TGTGCCAGCAGTCGTGGGACTAGCGGGGATCAAGAGACCCAGTACTTC
CASSRGTSGDQETQYF
>.|TRBV12-3/TRBV12-4|.|TRBJ1-5
TGTGCCAGCAGTTTTAGGAGGCAGCCCCAGCATTTT
CASSFRRQPQHF
>.|TRBV5-4|.|TRBJ1-3
TGTGCCAGCAGCTGGGCCCCCATGACAGGACACTCTGGAAACACCATATATTTT
CASSWAPMTGHSGNTIYF
>.|TRBV13|.|TRBJ1-1
TGTGCCAGCAGCCGCGTGAAGGCGGGGAACACTGAAGCTTTCTTT
CASSRVKAGNTEAFF
>.|TRBV5-1|.|TRBJ1-1
TGCGCCAGCAGCCCGGACAGCCGTGAAGCTTTCTTT
CASSPDSREAFF
>few|TRBV6-2/TRBV6-3|.|TRBJ2-4
TGTGCCAGCAGTTACTCGGGGCGCCGGACGGGCATTCAGTACTTC
CASSYSGRRTGIQYF
>once|TRBV20-1|.|TRBJ2-7
TGCAGTGCTAGTGGCGCGGGGAGGTGGGAGCAGTACTTC
CSASGAGRWEQYF
>.|TRBV15|TRBD2|TRBJ2-1
TGTGCCACCAGCAGGCAGCGGGGGGGCTACAATGAGCAGTTCTTC
CATSRQRGGYNEQFF
>.|TRBV3-1/TRBV3-2|TRBD2|TRBJ2-5
TGTGCCAGCAGACGGTCGGGGGGGAGTTTCGAGACCCAGTACTTC
CASRRSGGSFETQYF
>.|TRBV28|TRBD1|TRBJ1-3
TGTGCCAGCAACAGGGGTTCTGGAAACACCATATATTTT
CASNRGSGNTIYF
>.|TRBV3-1/TRBV3-2|.|TRBJ1-6
TGTGCCAGCAGCCAAGCGGTCGATTCACCCCTCCACTTT
CASSQAVDSPLHF
>.|TRBV11-2|.|TRBJ1-6
TGTGCCAGCAGCTCGTTCGTTAATTCACCCCTCCACTTT
CASSSFVNSPLHF
>once|TRBV4-1|.|TRBJ1-5
TGCGCCAGCAGCCATCTTTTTAGCAATCAGCCCCAGCATTTT
CASSHLFSNQPQHF
>few|TRBV12-3/TRBV12-4|.|TRBJ1-2
TGTGCCAGCAGTTTAGCGCTGAGTGGTGGCTACACCTTC
CASSLALSGGYTF
>.|TRBV30|.|TRBJ1-6
TGTGCCTGGAGTGGGCAGGGTGCAAATTCACCCCTCCACTTT
CAWSGQGANSPLHF
>.|TRBV6-5|.|TRBJ1-1
TGTGCCAGCAGGGGAGGACAACGGAACACTGAAGCTTTCTTT
CASRGGQRNTEAFF
>.|TRBV19|TRBD1|TRBJ1-3
TGTGCCAGTAGTCCCCGGGACAGTGGAAACACCATATATTTT
CASSPRDSGNTIYF
>few|TRBV6-1|.|TRBJ2-2
TGTGCCAGCAGTGAACAGGACACCGGGGAGCTGTTTTTT
CASSEQDTGELFF
>.|TRBV12-5|.|TRBJ2-1
TGTGCTAGTGGTACGACGCTAGTACATGAGCAGTTCTTC
CASGTTLVHEQFF
>.|TRBV7-2|TRBD1|TRBJ1-4
TGTGCCAGCAGCCCACAGGGGGGTCTGGGTGAAAAACTGTTTTTT
CASSPQGGLGEKLFF
>once|TRBV6-5|.|TRBJ1-3
TGTGCCAGCAGTTACGGAGGGGCTCGTGGAAACACCATATATTTT
CASSYGGARGNTIYF
>.|TRBV3-1/TRBV3-2|.|TRBJ1-6
TGTGCCAGCAGCCAAGCGGGGGAAGCGTCACCCCTCCACTTT
CASSQAGEASPLHF
>.|TRBV12-3/TRBV12-4|.|TRBJ1-6
TGTGCCAGCAGTACAACAGGGATGGCCCTCCACTTT
CASSTTGMALHF
>.|TRBV6-5|.|TRBJ2-7
TGTGCCAGCAGTCGGACAGTCCCCCCTTCCTGGGAGCAGTACTTC
CASSRTVPPSWEQYF
>.|TRBV6-1|.|TRBJ2-7
TGTGCCAGCAGTGAACAGGGGTCCTCCTACGAGCAGTACTTC
CASSEQGSSYEQYF
>.|TRBV7-3|TRBD1|TRBJ2-5
TGTGCCAGCAGCTTAAGGGCCCCGGTACTCGCCGAAGGGGGCCCAAGGGAGACCCAGTACTTC
CASSLRAPVLAEGGPRETQYF
>.|TRBV12-3/TRBV12-4|.|TRBJ1-2
TGTGCCAGCAGTTTTTCCTTAGCGGGCTACACCTTC
CASSFSLAGYTF
>once|TRBV3-1/TRBV3-2|TRBD2|TRBJ2-1
TGTGCCAGCAGCCAAGAACGGACGGGACTAGCAGAGGAGCAGTTCTTC
CASSQERTGLAEEQFF
>.|TRBV11-2|TRBD1|TRBJ2-1
TGTGCCAGCAGCTTAGGAGCAGGGGGCAGAAACAATGAGCAGTTCTTC
CASSLGAGGRNNEQFF
>.|TRBV4-1|.|TRBJ1-1
TGCGCCAGCAGCCAAGTGGGGGCGGGCAAAGGGGACACTGAAGCTTTCTTT
CASSQVGAGKGDTEAFF
>few|TRBV29-1|.|TRBJ1-1
TGCAGCGTGACCCCCCCCCGGGGTGGGGTGGGAGGGGAGGCTTTCTTT
CSVTPPRGGVGGEAFF
>.|TRBV10-3|.|TRBJ2-5
TGTGCCATCAGTGATGGCAGGGGCTGGTTGGGAGAGACCCAGTACTTC
CAISDGRGWLGETQYF